This is a list of T cell receptor beta chains from one sample in a study of radiotherapy plus CTLA-4 blockade in lung cancer. This table comes from immunoSEQ multiplex PCR, and its TCRdb copy is limited to in-frame clones, with some not included. Here the sample spans about 94,000 clones, 82% being singletons. The input for sequencing was peripheral blood, taken from a patient treated with radiotherapy plus ipilimumab. The receptors were gathered from a human donor with non-small cell lung cancer that progressed on radiotherapy plus ipilimumab. The CDR3 runs from the conserved cysteine through the conserved F or W. Each record gives: J gene, V gene, CDR3 protein.

TRBJ2-1	TRBV15	CATSRRRLGQYNEQFF
TRBJ2-5	TRBV5-1	CASSLASGRGETQYF
TRBJ2-2	TRBV9	CASSVGQDHTGELFF
TRBJ1-2	TRBV9	CASSADGRDYGYTF
TRBJ2-1	TRBV7-8	CASSRLGLKGLAGSYNEQFF
TRBJ2-7	TRBV10-2	CASYDRGSYEQYF
TRBJ2-2	TRBV30	CAWSIVSGELFF
TRBJ1-4	TRBV7-9	CASSLGDSEKLFF
TRBJ2-6	TRBV18	CASSPLIPTASSGANVLTF
TRBJ2-1	TRBV7-6	CASSLAGGLNEQFF
TRBJ2-2	TRBV14	CASSQDLAMNTGELFF
TRBJ2-5	TRBV7-3	CASSPTTRALETQYF